These 15 T cell receptor beta chains share one sample of origin, sequenced in a study of post-analysis software for immune sequencing data. Study-level points and caveats: Five TRBV segments appeared more often in patients than in controls, and TRBV5-6, TRBV5-1 and TRBV20-1 were among these.

cDNA libraries of TCR beta carried unique molecular identifiers. One entry per CDR3 protein results from TCRdb running MiXCR on the PCR reads. The repertoire includes some 890,000 distinct CDR3 sequences, under 70% of them detected once, and about 4.8% sits in the top ten. Their cognate antigens are unknown. The sequencing input was blood. These receptors were obtained from a girl under 18 with multiple sclerosis.

This clonotype has only a few counts. The chain combines TRBV12-3 or TRBV12-4 with TRBJ2-5, with D maybe TRBD1 (6 bases). The CDR3 is made up of 16 amino acids. V was pared by 2 bases and J by 7 bases, with 20 bases between. CDR3 coding DNA: TGTGCCAGCAGTTTAAGGAGACAGGCCCACCCAGGGACCCAGTACTTC. Protein: CASSLRRQAHPGTQYF.

The gene calls are TRBV7-6 and TRBJ2-1; TRBD1 aligns across 12 bases. Unmatched junction bases numbered 10, after V lost 3 bases and J lost 10 bases. The CDR3 is 16 residues long. Germline lookup yields CDR1 SGHVS and CDR2 FNYEAQ. The CDR3 DNA follows: TGTGCCAGCAGCTTTGGAACCGGGACAGGGGGCGCCGAGCAGTTCTTC. Amino acids: CASSFGTGTGGAEQFF.

This clonotype was detected a few times. This chain links TRBV7-8 with TRBJ2-5; 8 bases are a match to TRBD1. The CDR3 is made up of 15 amino acids. J lost 1 base, V lost 5 bases, and 6 bases had no gene match. The germline CDR1 and CDR2 sequences are SGHVS and FQNEAQ. CDR3 bases: TGTGCCAGCAGCCTACAGGGGGGTGCCCAAGAGACCCAGTACTTC. Translated: CASSLQGGAQETQYF.

V and J are TRBV12-5 and TRBJ2-5; 8 bases match TRBD1. Trimming cost V 5 bases and J 1 base; bases outside gene matches: 6. The CDR3 runs to 15 residues. Germline V gene data show CDR1 as LGHNT and CDR2 as FRNRAP. For the CDR3, the DNA is TGTGCTAGTGGTACAGGGGGACACCTCCAAGAGACCCAGTACTTC. Its protein product is CASGTGGHLQETQYF.

This chain connects TRBV15 to TRBJ1-1, with TRBD1 as a possible D gene (5 bases). Trimming removed 0 bases from V and 0 bases from J, with 14 bases in between. This CDR3 has 17 amino acids. Germline CDR1 LNHNV, CDR2 YYDKDF (reference sequence). This chain's CDR3 is CATSRDWREGMNTEAFF. The CDR3 nucleotides read TGTGCCACCAGCAGAGATTGGAGAGAGGGGATGAACACTGAAGCTTTCTTT.

This clonotype appeared a single time. The chain couples TRBV10-3 to TRBJ2-1; TRBD2 aligns across 12 bases. The CDR3 contains 15 residues. The germline V gene has CDR1 ENHRY and CDR2 SYGVKD. The junction had 7 bases not matched to a gene; V was cut back by 6 bases and J by 7 bases. CDR3 sequence: CAISVGLAGRNEQFF. The CDR3 DNA follows: TGTGCCATCAGCGTTGGACTAGCGGGAAGGAATGAGCAGTTCTTC.

The rearrangement uses TRBV3-1 and TRBJ2-5; TRBD2 matches 9 bases. The J call may be faulty, since TRBJ2-7 better matches the DNA end. Germline loops: CDR1 LGHDT, CDR2 YNNKEL (reference sequence). This CDR3 comprises 14 residues. The CDR3 nucleotides read TGTGCCAGCAACGCGGGAGGGCTGAGCAACGAGCAGTACTTC. Translating it yields CASNAGGLSNEQYF.

The DNA of the CDR3 is TGTGCCAGCAGCCGAGGACAGGAGACCTACAATGAGCAGTTCTTC. It translates to CASSRGQETYNEQFF. The chain uses TRBV5-6 and TRBJ2-1, with 7 nucleotides matching TRBD1. CDR3 length: 15 residues. The germline V gene has CDR1 SGHDT and CDR2 YYEEEE. J lost 2 bases, V lost 4 bases, and 6 bases had no gene match.

The chain is built from TRBV5-1 and TRBJ2-5, with D possibly being TRBD1 (5 bases). Trimming shortened V by 1 base and J by 1 base, and 14 bases separated the two germline ends. This CDR3 is built from 16 residues. Germline V CDR1 and CDR2: SGHRS, YFSETQ. CDR3 sequence: CASSLRSQQGQETQYF. CDR3 in DNA: TGCGCCAGCAGCTTGCGATCCCAGCAGGGCCAAGAGACCCAGTACTTC. The full variable domain, with the rest looked up from reference TRBV5-1 and TRBJ2-5, is KAGVTQTPRYLIKTRGQQVTLSCSPISGHRSVSWYQQTPGQGLQFLFEYFSETQRNKGNFPGRFSGRQFSNSRSEMNVSTLELGDSALYLCASSLRSQQGQETQYFGPGTRLLVL.

This clonotype was seen a handful of times. V and J are TRBV7-3 and TRBJ2-3; D call uncertain. The germline V and J ends were trimmed by 1 base and 1 base, with 21 bases remaining between them. Germline lookup yields CDR1 SGHTA and CDR2 FQGTGA. This CDR3 is 19 amino acids long. CDR3 protein: CASSLRPISELAGTDTQYF. The CDR3 DNA reads TGTGCCAGCAGCTTAAGGCCCATTTCTGAACTGGCTGGCACAGATACGCAGTATTTT.

A word on this clonotype: A junction boundary mismatches the germline segment, possibly from a read error. This rearrangement joins TRBV5-1 to TRBJ2-6, with D possibly matching TRBD1 (5 bases). There are 18 residues in the CDR3. Per the germline V gene, CDR1 is SGHRS and CDR2 is YFSETQ. Here the CDR3 DNA reads TGCGCCAGCAGCTTGGAGAGTGGCCATAGCTCTGGGGCCAACGTCCCGACTTTC. Translating gives CASSLESGHSSGANVPTF. The variable domain in full, completed from reference TRBV5-1 and TRBJ2-6, reads KAGVTQTPRYLIKTRGQQVTLSCSPISGHRSVSWYQQTPGQGLQFLFEYFSETQRNKGNFPGRFSGRQFSNSRSEMNVSTLELGDSALYLCASSLESGHSSGANVPTFGAGSRLTVL.

The V gene is TRBV6-6, the J gene TRBJ2-3; unclear D gene. This CDR3 is 16 amino acids long. V shed 5 bases and J shed 1 base, with 16 bases lying between them. Germline CDR1 MNHNY, CDR2 SVGAGI (reference sequence). As DNA, the CDR3 is TGTGCCAGCAGTCCGGCCATTGCGGCCCGCACAGATACGCAGTATTTT. It encodes CASSPAIAARTDTQYF.

The chain employs TRBV6-1 and TRBJ1-2, with D possibly being TRBD1 (6 bases). Germline V gives CDR1 MNHNS, CDR2 SASEGT. The CDR3 spans 14 residues. V lost 10 bases and J 0 bases, leaving 15 bases between the germline ends. The CDR3 nucleotides are TGTGCCACCCGACAGGCCGTATCTAACTATGGCTACACCTTC. This encodes CATRQAVSNYGYTF.

The chain couples TRBV20-1 to TRBJ2-1, with 10 bases lining up with TRBD2. The germline gives CDR1 DFQATT, CDR2 SNEGSKA (reference sequence). This CDR3 has 14 amino acids. Trimming at V came to 3 bases and at J to 3 bases, leaving 2 bases not matched to a gene. The CDR3 loop reads CSASLAGVYNEQFF. The CDR3 bases are TGCAGTGCTAGTCTAGCGGGAGTCTACAATGAGCAGTTCTTC.

V gene TRBV20-1 combines with J gene TRBJ2-7; the match to TRBD2 covers 10 bases. The CDR3 totals 14 residues. V shed 2 bases, J shed 1 base, and the junction held 2 bases outside the gene matches. Germline V lookup: CDR1 DFQATT, CDR2 SNEGSKA (reference sequence). The CDR3 bases are TGCAGTGCTAGACTAGCGGGAGTGTCCTACGAGCAGTACTTC. As protein: CSARLAGVSYEQYF.